These T cell receptor beta chains were read from a single sample in a study of blood T cells in healthy people across ages. MiXCR was run by TCRdb on the 5' RACE reads, yielding one entry per CDR3 protein. The sample has about 650,000 distinct CDR3 sequences; roughly 30% are singletons. The sequenced sample was blood. The receptors were gathered from a woman at least 80 years old in good health. The CDR3 runs from the conserved cysteine through the conserved F or W. The order of the fields is D gene, J gene, V gene, clone size, CDR3 length, CDR3 protein, CDR3 DNA. A D gene is named only where the DNA matches it firmly. Clone size is shown for a subset of rows, as once, few, many or a class of expanded clone.

d_call: NA
j_call: TRBJ1-1
v_call: TRBV29-1
clone_size: few
cdr3_length: 18
cdr3_aa: CSVEDLGEEGREDTEAFF
cdr3_nt: TGCAGCGTTGAAGATTTAGGAGAGGAGGGTCGGGAGGACACTGAAGCTTTCTTT

d_call: TRBD2
j_call: TRBJ2-3
v_call: TRBV7-3
clone_size: many
cdr3_length: 16
cdr3_aa: CASSPRASGIGDTQYF
cdr3_nt: TGTGCCAGCAGCCCCAGGGCTAGCGGGATCGGAGATACGCAGTATTTT

d_call: NA
j_call: TRBJ2-3
v_call: TRBV18
clone_size: NA
cdr3_length: 15
cdr3_aa: CASSVGTGMLDAQYF
cdr3_nt: TGTGCCAGCTCCGTAGGCACTGGAATGTTGGATGCGCAGTATTTT

d_call: NA
j_call: TRBJ1-1
v_call: TRBV10-3
clone_size: NA
cdr3_length: 14
cdr3_aa: CAISVARGDTEAFF
cdr3_nt: TGTGCCATCAGTGTGGCCCGCGGAGACACTGAAGCTTTCTTT

d_call: NA
j_call: TRBJ1-6
v_call: TRBV12-3/TRBV12-4
clone_size: NA
cdr3_length: 14
cdr3_aa: CASGPRTGNSPLHF
cdr3_nt: TGTGCCAGCGGTCCCCGAACAGGCAATTCACCCCTCCACTTT

d_call: TRBD2
j_call: TRBJ2-3
v_call: TRBV12-3/TRBV12-4
clone_size: NA
cdr3_length: 16
cdr3_aa: CASSLVGLVITDAQYF
cdr3_nt: TGTGCCAGCAGTTTAGTAGGACTAGTCATCACAGATGCGCAGTATTTT

d_call: NA
j_call: TRBJ1-2
v_call: TRBV5-1
clone_size: many
cdr3_length: 13
cdr3_aa: CASSLALSYGYTF
cdr3_nt: TGCGCCAGCAGCTTGGCGCTCAGCTATGGCTACACCTTC

d_call: NA
j_call: TRBJ1-2
v_call: TRBV20-1
clone_size: many
cdr3_length: 16
cdr3_aa: CSARDSGRAANYGYTF
cdr3_nt: TGCAGTGCTAGAGATTCGGGCAGGGCGGCTAACTATGGCTACACCTTC

d_call: NA
j_call: TRBJ1-1
v_call: TRBV2
clone_size: NA
cdr3_length: 15
cdr3_aa: CASSEAGHWNTEAFF
cdr3_nt: TGTGCCAGCAGTGAAGCGGGACACTGGAACACTGAAGCTTTTTTT

d_call: NA
j_call: TRBJ2-7
v_call: TRBV6-1
clone_size: NA
cdr3_length: 13
cdr3_aa: CASSEAGGLEQYF
cdr3_nt: TGTGCCAGCAGTGAAGCGGGGGGTCTGGAGCAGTACTTC

d_call: NA
j_call: TRBJ2-3
v_call: TRBV19
clone_size: few
cdr3_length: 13
cdr3_aa: CASRGQSTDTQYF
cdr3_nt: TGTGCCAGTAGGGGCCAGAGCACAGATACGCAGTATTTT

d_call: NA
j_call: TRBJ1-2
v_call: TRBV6-2/TRBV6-3
clone_size: many
cdr3_length: 15
cdr3_aa: CASSYEAGSNYGYTF
cdr3_nt: TGTGCCAGCAGTTACGAGGCAGGATCTAACTATGGCTACACCTTC

d_call: NA
j_call: TRBJ2-3
v_call: TRBV5-5
clone_size: many
cdr3_length: 14
cdr3_aa: CASSGGPLTDTQYF
cdr3_nt: TGTGCCAGCAGCGGGGGCCCCCTCACAGATACGCAGTATTTT

d_call: NA
j_call: TRBJ2-6
v_call: TRBV11-2
clone_size: many
cdr3_length: 15
cdr3_aa: CASTEQSSGANVLTF
cdr3_nt: TGTGCCAGCACCGAGCAGAGCTCTGGGGCCAACGTCCTGACTTTC

d_call: TRBD2
j_call: TRBJ2-7
v_call: TRBV9
clone_size: few
cdr3_length: 17
cdr3_aa: CASSTQTSGGIYNEQYF
cdr3_nt: TGTGCCAGCAGCACACAGACTAGCGGGGGTATATACAATGAGCAGTACTTC

d_call: NA
j_call: TRBJ1-5
v_call: TRBV4-1
clone_size: few
cdr3_length: 17
cdr3_aa: CASSQDRTGGGNQPQHF
cdr3_nt: TGCGCCAGCAGCCAAGATCGGACTGGGGGTGGCAATCAGCCCCAGCATTTT

d_call: TRBD2
j_call: TRBJ2-7
v_call: TRBV20-1
clone_size: NA
cdr3_length: 17
cdr3_aa: CSARGPGGTSGVYEQYF
cdr3_nt: TGCAGTGCTAGGGGGCCTGGGGGGACTAGCGGGGTCTACGAGCAGTACTTC

d_call: TRBD2
j_call: TRBJ2-3
v_call: TRBV6-1
clone_size: NA
cdr3_length: 14
cdr3_aa: CASRSGSPADTQYF
cdr3_nt: TGTGCCAGCAGAAGCGGGAGTCCCGCAGATACGCAGTATTTT

d_call: TRBD1
j_call: TRBJ2-7
v_call: TRBV15
clone_size: NA
cdr3_length: 16
cdr3_aa: CATSREQGIRLGEQYF
cdr3_nt: TGTGCCACCAGCAGAGAACAGGGGATTAGATTAGGCGAGCAGTACTTC

d_call: TRBD1
j_call: TRBJ2-5
v_call: TRBV7-9
clone_size: few
cdr3_length: 17
cdr3_aa: CASSSGQGYGGGETQYF
cdr3_nt: TGTGCCAGCAGCTCTGGACAGGGGTACGGGGGAGGGGAGACCCAGTACTTC

d_call: NA
j_call: TRBJ2-7
v_call: TRBV12-3/TRBV12-4
clone_size: many
cdr3_length: 13
cdr3_aa: CASRSTVSYEQYF
cdr3_nt: TGTGCCAGCAGATCAACAGTCTCCTACGAGCAGTACTTC

d_call: NA
j_call: TRBJ2-1
v_call: TRBV9
clone_size: many
cdr3_length: 17
cdr3_aa: CASSTPRRTGSYNEQFF
cdr3_nt: TGTGCCAGCAGCACCCCCCGTCGTACAGGCTCCTACAATGAGCAGTTCTTC

d_call: TRBD1
j_call: TRBJ1-2
v_call: TRBV6-1
clone_size: many
cdr3_length: 14
cdr3_aa: CASSEVSGTGVYTF
cdr3_nt: TGTGCCAGCAGTGAAGTCTCCGGTACAGGGGTCTACACCTTC

d_call: TRBD1
j_call: TRBJ1-1
v_call: TRBV4-3
clone_size: many
cdr3_length: 14
cdr3_aa: CASSLNRGPTEAFF
cdr3_nt: TGCGCCAGCAGCCTAAACAGGGGGCCCACTGAAGCTTTCTTT

d_call: NA
j_call: TRBJ2-5
v_call: TRBV29-1
clone_size: NA
cdr3_length: 12
cdr3_aa: CSVVTAQETQYF
cdr3_nt: TGCAGCGTTGTTACAGCGCAAGAGACCCAGTACTTC

d_call: NA
j_call: TRBJ2-7
v_call: TRBV18
clone_size: once
cdr3_length: 13
cdr3_aa: CASSPNRPYEQYF
cdr3_nt: TGTGCCAGCTCACCAAATCGGCCCTACGAGCAGTACTTC

d_call: NA
j_call: TRBJ1-6
v_call: TRBV12-3/TRBV12-4
clone_size: NA
cdr3_length: 15
cdr3_aa: CASSLDRRNNSPLHF
cdr3_nt: TGTGCCAGCAGTCTCGACAGGAGAAATAATTCACCCCTCCACTTT

d_call: NA
j_call: TRBJ1-5
v_call: TRBV20-1
clone_size: NA
cdr3_length: 16
cdr3_aa: CSARLGGAGNNQPQHF
cdr3_nt: TGCAGTGCTAGGCTGGGAGGGGCTGGGAACAATCAGCCCCAGCATTTT

d_call: NA
j_call: TRBJ2-3
v_call: TRBV5-1
clone_size: NA
cdr3_length: 15
cdr3_aa: CASSFRGAGTDTQYF
cdr3_nt: TGCGCCAGCAGCTTCCGGGGGGCAGGCACAGATACGCAGTATTTT

d_call: NA
j_call: TRBJ2-5
v_call: TRBV5-1
clone_size: NA
cdr3_length: 16
cdr3_aa: CASSLAQGRTYDEQYF
cdr3_nt: TGCGCCAGCAGCTTGGCCCAGGGACGGACCTACGATGAGCAGTACTTC

d_call: NA
j_call: TRBJ1-5
v_call: TRBV27
clone_size: NA
cdr3_length: 18
cdr3_aa: CASSSTRERSYGNQPQHF
cdr3_nt: TGTGCCAGCAGTTCCACCCGGGAGAGGAGTTATGGCAATCAGCCCCAGCATTTT

d_call: TRBD1
j_call: TRBJ1-1
v_call: TRBV6-1
clone_size: NA
cdr3_length: 15
cdr3_aa: CASSALTTGGTEAFF
cdr3_nt: TGTGCCAGCAGTGCCCTTACGACAGGGGGAACTGAAGCTTTCTTT

d_call: TRBD1
j_call: TRBJ2-5
v_call: TRBV27
clone_size: few
cdr3_length: 14
cdr3_aa: CASRARDREETQYF
cdr3_nt: TGTGCCAGCAGGGCCCGGGACAGAGAAGAGACCCAGTACTTC

d_call: TRBD1
j_call: TRBJ2-5
v_call: TRBV29-1
clone_size: NA
cdr3_length: 14
cdr3_aa: CSVSRQGRGETQYF
cdr3_nt: TGCAGCGTCTCCCGACAGGGGAGAGGGGAGACCCAGTACTTC

d_call: NA
j_call: TRBJ2-1
v_call: TRBV2
clone_size: many
cdr3_length: 12
cdr3_aa: CANGFRDNEQFF
cdr3_nt: TGTGCCAACGGTTTTAGGGACAATGAGCAGTTCTTC

d_call: TRBD2
j_call: TRBJ2-3
v_call: TRBV20-1
clone_size: many
cdr3_length: 16
cdr3_aa: CSAPGGTSGSTDTQYF
cdr3_nt: TGCAGTGCCCCTGGGGGGACTAGCGGTAGCACAGATACGCAGTATTTT

d_call: TRBD1
j_call: TRBJ1-2
v_call: TRBV20-1
clone_size: many
cdr3_length: 14
cdr3_aa: CSARLTRGTYGYTF
cdr3_nt: TGCAGTGCTCGCCTAACCAGGGGGACCTATGGCTACACCTTC

d_call: NA
j_call: TRBJ2-1
v_call: TRBV5-5
clone_size: many
cdr3_length: 14
cdr3_aa: CASSQEAVYNEQFF
cdr3_nt: TGTGCCAGCAGCCAAGAAGCCGTTTACAATGAGCAGTTCTTC

d_call: TRBD1
j_call: TRBJ2-1
v_call: TRBV6-2/TRBV6-3
clone_size: many
cdr3_length: 14
cdr3_aa: CASEPPGTVYEQFF
cdr3_nt: TGTGCCAGCGAGCCACCAGGGACAGTCTATGAGCAGTTCTTC

d_call: NA
j_call: TRBJ2-5
v_call: TRBV6-2/TRBV6-3
clone_size: NA
cdr3_length: 17
cdr3_aa: CASSYPRTSRGQETQYF
cdr3_nt: TGTGCCAGCAGTTACCCCCGGACTAGCAGGGGGCAAGAGACCCAGTACTTC

d_call: NA
j_call: TRBJ2-7
v_call: TRBV5-1
clone_size: NA
cdr3_length: 15
cdr3_aa: CASRISTGNPYEQYF
cdr3_nt: TGCGCCAGCAGGATCTCAACAGGGAATCCCTACGAGCAGTACTTC

d_call: NA
j_call: TRBJ1-1
v_call: TRBV20-1
clone_size: NA
cdr3_length: 14
cdr3_aa: CSASPGHQNTEAFF
cdr3_nt: TGCAGTGCTTCTCCTGGGCACCAGAACACTGAAGCTTTCTTT

d_call: NA
j_call: TRBJ1-1
v_call: TRBV7-9
clone_size: few
cdr3_length: 14
cdr3_aa: CASSSGSSNTEAFF
cdr3_nt: TGTGCCAGCAGCTCCGGGTCTTCGAACACTGAAGCTTTCTTT

d_call: TRBD2
j_call: TRBJ2-1
v_call: TRBV4-3
clone_size: many
cdr3_length: 18
cdr3_aa: CASSQERTSGGLYNEQFF
cdr3_nt: TGCGCCAGCAGCCAAGAACGAACTAGCGGGGGTCTCTACAATGAGCAGTTCTTC

d_call: NA
j_call: TRBJ2-2
v_call: TRBV6-5
clone_size: few
cdr3_length: 15
cdr3_aa: CASSYLRANTGELFF
cdr3_nt: TGTGCCAGCAGTTACCTCAGAGCGAACACCGGGGAGCTGTTTTTT

d_call: TRBD2
j_call: TRBJ2-5
v_call: TRBV20-1
clone_size: NA
cdr3_length: 18
cdr3_aa: CSASGQGPGTTREETQYF
cdr3_nt: TGCAGTGCTAGCGGGCAGGGACCCGGGACTACAAGAGAAGAGACCCAGTACTTC

d_call: NA
j_call: TRBJ2-7
v_call: TRBV14
clone_size: many
cdr3_length: 11
cdr3_aa: CAKGKPYEQYF
cdr3_nt: TGTGCCAAGGGAAAGCCCTACGAGCAGTACTTC